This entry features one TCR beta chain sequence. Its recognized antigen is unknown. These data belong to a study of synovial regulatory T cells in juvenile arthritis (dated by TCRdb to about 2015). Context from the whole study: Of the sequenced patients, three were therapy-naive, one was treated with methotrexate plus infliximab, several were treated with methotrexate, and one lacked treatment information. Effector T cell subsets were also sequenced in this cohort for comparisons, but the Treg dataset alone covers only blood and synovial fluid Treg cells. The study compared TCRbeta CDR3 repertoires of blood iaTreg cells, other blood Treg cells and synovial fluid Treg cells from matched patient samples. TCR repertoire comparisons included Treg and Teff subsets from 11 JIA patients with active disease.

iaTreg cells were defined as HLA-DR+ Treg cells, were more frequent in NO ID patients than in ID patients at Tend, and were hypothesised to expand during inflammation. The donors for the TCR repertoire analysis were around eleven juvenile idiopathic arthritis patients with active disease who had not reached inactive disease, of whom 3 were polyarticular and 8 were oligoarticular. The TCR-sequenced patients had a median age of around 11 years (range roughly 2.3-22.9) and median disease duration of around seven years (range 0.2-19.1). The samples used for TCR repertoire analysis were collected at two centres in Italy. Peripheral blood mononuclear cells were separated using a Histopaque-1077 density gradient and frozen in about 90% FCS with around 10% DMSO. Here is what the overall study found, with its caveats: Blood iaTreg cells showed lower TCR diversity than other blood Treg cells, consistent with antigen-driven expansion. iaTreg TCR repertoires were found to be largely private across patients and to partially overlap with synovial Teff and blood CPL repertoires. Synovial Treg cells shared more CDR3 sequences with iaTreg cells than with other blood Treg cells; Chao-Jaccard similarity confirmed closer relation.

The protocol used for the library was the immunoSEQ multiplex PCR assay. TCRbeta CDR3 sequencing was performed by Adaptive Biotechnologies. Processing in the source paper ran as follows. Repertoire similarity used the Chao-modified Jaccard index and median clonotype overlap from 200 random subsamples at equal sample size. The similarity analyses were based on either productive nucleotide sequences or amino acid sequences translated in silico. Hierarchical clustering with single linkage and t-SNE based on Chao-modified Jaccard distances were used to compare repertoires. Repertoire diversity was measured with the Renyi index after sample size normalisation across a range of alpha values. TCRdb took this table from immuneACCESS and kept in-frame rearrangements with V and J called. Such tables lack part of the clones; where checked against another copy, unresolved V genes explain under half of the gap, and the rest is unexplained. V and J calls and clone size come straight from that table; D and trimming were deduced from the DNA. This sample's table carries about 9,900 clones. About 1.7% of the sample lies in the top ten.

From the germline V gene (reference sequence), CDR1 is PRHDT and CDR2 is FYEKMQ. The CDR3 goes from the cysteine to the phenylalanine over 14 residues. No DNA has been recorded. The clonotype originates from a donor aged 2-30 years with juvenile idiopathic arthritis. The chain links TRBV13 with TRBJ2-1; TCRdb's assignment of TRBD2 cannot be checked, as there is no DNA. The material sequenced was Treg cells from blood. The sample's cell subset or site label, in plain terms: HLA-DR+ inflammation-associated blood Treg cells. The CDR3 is CASRASGRAHEQFF.